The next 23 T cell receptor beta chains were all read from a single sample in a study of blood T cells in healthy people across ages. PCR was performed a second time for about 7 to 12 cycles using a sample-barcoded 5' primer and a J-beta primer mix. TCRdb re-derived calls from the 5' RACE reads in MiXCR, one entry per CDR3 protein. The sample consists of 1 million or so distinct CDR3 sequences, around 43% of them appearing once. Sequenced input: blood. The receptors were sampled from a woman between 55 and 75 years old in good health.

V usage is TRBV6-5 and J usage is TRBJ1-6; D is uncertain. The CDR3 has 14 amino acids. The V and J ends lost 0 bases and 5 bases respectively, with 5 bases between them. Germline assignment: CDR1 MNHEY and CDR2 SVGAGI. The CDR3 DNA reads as TGTGCCAGCAGTTACTCGGCCCATAATTCACCCCTCCACTTT. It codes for CASSYSAHNSPLHF.

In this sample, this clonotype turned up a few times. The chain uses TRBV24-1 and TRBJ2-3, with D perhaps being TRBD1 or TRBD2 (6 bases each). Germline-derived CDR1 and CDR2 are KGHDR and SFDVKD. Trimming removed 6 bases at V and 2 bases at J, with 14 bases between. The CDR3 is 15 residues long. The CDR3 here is CATSWGAATTDTQYF. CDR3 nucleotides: TGTGCCACCAGTTGGGGGGCGGCTACCACAGATACGCAGTATTTT.

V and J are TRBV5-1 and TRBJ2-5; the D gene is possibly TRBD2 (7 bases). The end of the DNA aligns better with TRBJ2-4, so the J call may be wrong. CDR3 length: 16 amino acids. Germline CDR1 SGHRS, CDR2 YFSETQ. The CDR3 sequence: CASSIGGGRIENIQYF. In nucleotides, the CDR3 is TGCGCCAGCAGCATTGGGGGGGGCAGGATCGAAAACATTCAGTACTTC.

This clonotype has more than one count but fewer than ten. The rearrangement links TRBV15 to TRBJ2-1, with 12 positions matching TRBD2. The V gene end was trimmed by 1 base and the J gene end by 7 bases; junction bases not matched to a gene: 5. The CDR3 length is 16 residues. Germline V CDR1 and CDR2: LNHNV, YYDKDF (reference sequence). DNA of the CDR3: TGTGCCACCAGCAGAGTGCGACTAGCGGGAGAAAATGAGCAGTTCTTC. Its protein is CATSRVRLAGENEQFF.

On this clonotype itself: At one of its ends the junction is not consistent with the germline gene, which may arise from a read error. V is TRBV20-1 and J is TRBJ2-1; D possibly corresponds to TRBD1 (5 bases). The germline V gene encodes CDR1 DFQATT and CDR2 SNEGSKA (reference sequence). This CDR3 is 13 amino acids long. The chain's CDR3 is CRARGRVGNEQFF. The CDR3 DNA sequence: TGCAGGGCTAGGGGCAGGGTGGGGAATGAGCAGTTCTTC.

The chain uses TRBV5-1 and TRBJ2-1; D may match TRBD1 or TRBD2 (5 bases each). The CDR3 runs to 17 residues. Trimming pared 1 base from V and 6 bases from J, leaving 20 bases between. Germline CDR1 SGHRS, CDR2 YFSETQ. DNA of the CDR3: TGCGCCAGCAGCTTGTTGGCTGGGACCTACGGGGTCAATGAGCAGTTCTTC. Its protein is CASSLLAGTYGVNEQFF. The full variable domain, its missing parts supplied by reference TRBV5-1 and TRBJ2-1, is KAGVTQTPRYLIKTRGQQVTLSCSPISGHRSVSWYQQTPGQGLQFLFEYFSETQRNKGNFPGRFSGRQFSNSRSEMNVSTLELGDSALYLCASSLLAGTYGVNEQFFGPGTRLTVL.

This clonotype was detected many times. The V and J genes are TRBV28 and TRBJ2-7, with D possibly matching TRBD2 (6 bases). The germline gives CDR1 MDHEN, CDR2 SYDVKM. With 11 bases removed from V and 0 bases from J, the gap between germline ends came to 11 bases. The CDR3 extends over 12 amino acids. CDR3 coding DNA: TGTGCCGGAGGGCGATACTCCTACGAGCAGTACTTC. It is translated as CAGGRYSYEQYF.

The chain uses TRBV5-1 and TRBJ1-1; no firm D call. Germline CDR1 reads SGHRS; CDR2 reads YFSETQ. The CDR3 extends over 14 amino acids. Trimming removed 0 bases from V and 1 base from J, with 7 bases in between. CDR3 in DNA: TGCGCCAGCAGCTTGGCCATACGGAACACTGAAGCTTTCTTT. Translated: CASSLAIRNTEAFF.

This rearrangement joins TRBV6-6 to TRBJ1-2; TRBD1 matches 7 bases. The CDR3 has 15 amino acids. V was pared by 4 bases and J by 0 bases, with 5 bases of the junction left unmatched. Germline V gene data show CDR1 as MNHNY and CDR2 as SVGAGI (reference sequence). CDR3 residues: CASSSTGDPNYGYTF. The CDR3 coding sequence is TGTGCCAGCAGTTCCACAGGGGACCCTAACTATGGCTACACCTTC.

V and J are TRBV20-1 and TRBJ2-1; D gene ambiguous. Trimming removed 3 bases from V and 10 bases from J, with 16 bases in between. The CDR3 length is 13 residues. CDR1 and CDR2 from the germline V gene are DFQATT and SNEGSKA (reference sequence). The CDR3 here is CSARSLGVWEQFF. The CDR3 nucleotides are TGCAGTGCTAGGTCTTTGGGCGTCTGGGAGCAGTTCTTC.

The CDR3 nucleotides read TGCAGTGCCCCACGGACTAGCGGGGCCGCTACGCAGTATTTT. It yields the protein CSAPRTSGAATQYF. The rearrangement links TRBV20-1 to TRBJ2-3; 12 bases agree with TRBD2. CDR1 DFQATT and CDR2 SNEGSKA come from the germline V gene (reference sequence). V lost 6 bases and J lost 8; bases outside the gene matches: 9. The CDR3 is made up of 14 amino acids.

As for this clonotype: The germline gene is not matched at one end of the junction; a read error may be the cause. CDR3 sequence: CAGSLVAGGSYNEQFF. The CDR3 DNA is TGTGCCGGCAGCTTAGTGGCAGGGGGCTCCTACAATGAGCAGTTCTTC. The chain recombines TRBV7-2 with TRBJ2-1, with TRBD1 matching 7 bases. This CDR3 spans 16 amino acids. CDR1 and CDR2 from the germline V gene are SGHTA and FQGNSA.

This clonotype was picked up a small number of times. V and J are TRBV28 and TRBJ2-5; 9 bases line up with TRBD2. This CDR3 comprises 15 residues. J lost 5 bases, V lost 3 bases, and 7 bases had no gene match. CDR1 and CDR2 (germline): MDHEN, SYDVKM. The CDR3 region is CASSFLSGSLETQYF. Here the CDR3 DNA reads TGTGCCAGCAGTTTCCTTAGCGGGAGTTTGGAGACCCAGTACTTC.

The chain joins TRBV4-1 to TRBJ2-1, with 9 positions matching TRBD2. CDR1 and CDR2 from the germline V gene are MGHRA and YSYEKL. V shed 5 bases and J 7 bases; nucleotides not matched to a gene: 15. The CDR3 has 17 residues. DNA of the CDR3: TGCGCCAGCAGCGATGGGGTAGCGGGAGCCCCGGGTAATGAGCAGTTCTTC. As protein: CASSDGVAGAPGNEQFF.

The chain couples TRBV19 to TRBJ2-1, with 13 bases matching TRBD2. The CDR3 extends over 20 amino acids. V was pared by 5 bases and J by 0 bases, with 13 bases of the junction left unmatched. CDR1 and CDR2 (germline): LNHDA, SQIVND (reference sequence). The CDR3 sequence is CASSPAVGLAGAISYNEQFF. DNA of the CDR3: TGTGCCAGTAGTCCTGCCGTCGGACTAGCGGGAGCCATCTCCTACAATGAGCAGTTCTTC.

This CDR3 is CASSLKTGRNNEQYF. The CDR3 bases are TGTGCCAGCAGCTTAAAAACGGGACGGAACAATGAGCAGTACTTC. The rearrangement joins TRBV7-2 to TRBJ2-5; the D call may be TRBD1 or TRBD2 (5 bases each). V lost 2 bases, J lost 11 bases, and 21 bases lay in between. CDR3 length equals 15 residues. Germline V lookup: CDR1 SGHTA, CDR2 FQGNSA. The full variable domain, rest sourced from reference TRBV7-2 and TRBJ2-5, is GAGVSQSPSNKVTEKGKDVELRCDPISGHTALYWYRQSLGQGLEFLIYFQGNSAPDKSGLPSDRFSAERTGGSVSTLTIQRTQQEDSAVYLCASSLKTGRNNEQYFGPGTRLLVL.

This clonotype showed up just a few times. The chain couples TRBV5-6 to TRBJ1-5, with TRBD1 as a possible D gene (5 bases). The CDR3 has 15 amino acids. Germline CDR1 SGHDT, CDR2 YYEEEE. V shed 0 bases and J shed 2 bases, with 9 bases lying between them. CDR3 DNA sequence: TGTGCCAGCAGCTTGGCCACGGGGGGCAATCAGCCCCAGCATTTT. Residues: CASSLATGGNQPQHF.

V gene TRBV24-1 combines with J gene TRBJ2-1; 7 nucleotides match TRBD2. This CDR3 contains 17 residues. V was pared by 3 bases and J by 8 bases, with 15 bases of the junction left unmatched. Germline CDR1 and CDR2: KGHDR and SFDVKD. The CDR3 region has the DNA TGTGCCACCAGTGATGGTCCAGGCGGGAGACGGCCCCATGAGCAGTTCTTC. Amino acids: CATSDGPGGRRPHEQFF.

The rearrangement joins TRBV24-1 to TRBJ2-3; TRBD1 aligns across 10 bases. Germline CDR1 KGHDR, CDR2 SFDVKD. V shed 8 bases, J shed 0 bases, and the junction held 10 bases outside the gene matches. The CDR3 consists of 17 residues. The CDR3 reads CATNRDRGYYSTDTQYF. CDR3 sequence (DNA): TGTGCCACCAATAGGGACAGGGGATATTATAGCACAGATACGCAGTATTTT.

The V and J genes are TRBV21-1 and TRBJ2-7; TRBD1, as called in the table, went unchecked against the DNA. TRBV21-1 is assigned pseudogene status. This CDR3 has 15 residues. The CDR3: CASSRPGTGPYEQYF. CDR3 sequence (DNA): TGTGCCAGCAGCAGACCGGGAACCGGGCCCTACGAGCAGTACTTC.

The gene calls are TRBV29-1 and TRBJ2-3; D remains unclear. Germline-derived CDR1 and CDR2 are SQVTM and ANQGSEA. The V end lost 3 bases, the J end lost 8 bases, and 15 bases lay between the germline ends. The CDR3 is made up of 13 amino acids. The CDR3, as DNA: TGCAGCGTTGAGGAGCCGGCAGTAGGTACGCAGTATTTT. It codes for CSVEEPAVGTQYF.

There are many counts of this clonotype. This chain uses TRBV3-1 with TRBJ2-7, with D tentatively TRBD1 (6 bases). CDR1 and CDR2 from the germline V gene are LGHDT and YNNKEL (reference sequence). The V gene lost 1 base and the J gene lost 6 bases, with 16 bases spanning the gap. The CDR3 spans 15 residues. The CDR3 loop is CASSQGADSQGEQYF. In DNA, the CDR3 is TGTGCCAGCAGCCAAGGGGCGGACAGTCAGGGCGAGCAGTACTTC.

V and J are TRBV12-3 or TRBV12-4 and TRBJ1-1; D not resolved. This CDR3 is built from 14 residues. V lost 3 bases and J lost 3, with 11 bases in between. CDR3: CASSFIEGYTEAFF. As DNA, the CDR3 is TGTGCCAGCAGTTTTATCGAGGGTTACACTGAAGCTTTCTTT.